The source of this TCR beta chain is a study of cytomegalovirus exposure and HLA in healthy donors. Overall study: The approximately 720 first-cohort repertoires and the 95 to 150 validation repertoires shared the same platform, a later analysis reported. The study's findings and limits: TCR sequences were mostly rare, though some public TCRs occurred in many donors.

This clone occurred a few times. The target antigen is unknown. Germline V gives CDR1 MNHNY, CDR2 SVGAGI (reference sequence). J was trimmed by 4 bases and V by 6 bases; bases with no gene match: 5. CDR3 length: 14 residues. Method: immunoSEQ multiplex PCR; TCRdb's copy keeps in-frame clones and lacks some. The sample lists fewer than 350,000 clones, around 89% occurring once. Separate from the roughly 700-subject first cohort, the approximately 120-subject validation cohort was the one that the donors belonged to. What was sequenced was PBMCs. J is TRBJ2-2 and V is TRBV6-6; 7 nucleotides line up with TRBD1. This TCR was sampled from a woman younger than 35 in good health and CMV-seronegative. The CDR3 spells CASSLTGTTGELFF. The CDR3 DNA reads TGTGCCAGCAGCCTGACAGGGACCACCGGGGAGCTGTTTTTT.